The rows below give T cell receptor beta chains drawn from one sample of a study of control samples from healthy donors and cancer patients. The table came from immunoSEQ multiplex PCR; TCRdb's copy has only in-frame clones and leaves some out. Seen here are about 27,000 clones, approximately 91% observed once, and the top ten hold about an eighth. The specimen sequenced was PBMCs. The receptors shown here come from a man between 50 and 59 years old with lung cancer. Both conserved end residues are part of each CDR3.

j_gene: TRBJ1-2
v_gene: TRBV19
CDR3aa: CATRPGTGYGYTF

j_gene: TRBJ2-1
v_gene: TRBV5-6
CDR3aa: CASSLDRAYNEQFF

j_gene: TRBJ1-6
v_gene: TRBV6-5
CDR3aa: CASSQGGIDSPLHF

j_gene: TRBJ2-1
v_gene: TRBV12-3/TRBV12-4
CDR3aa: CASSFLAGDKKFF

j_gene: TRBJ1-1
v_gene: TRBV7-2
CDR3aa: CASSLAPTVNTEAFF

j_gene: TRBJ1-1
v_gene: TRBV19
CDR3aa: CASSMSGTAMNTEAFF

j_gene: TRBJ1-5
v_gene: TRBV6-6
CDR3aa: CASRGDIFSNQPQHF

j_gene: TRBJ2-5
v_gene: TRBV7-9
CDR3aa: CASSSGGTQETQYF

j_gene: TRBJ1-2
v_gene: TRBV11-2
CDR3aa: CASSLWDRESGYGYTF

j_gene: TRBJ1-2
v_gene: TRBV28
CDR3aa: CASSRGGPIDYTF

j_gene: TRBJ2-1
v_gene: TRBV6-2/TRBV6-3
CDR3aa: CASSYGRDGYPYNEQFF

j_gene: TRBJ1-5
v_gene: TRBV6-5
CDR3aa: CASSYSRGQQPQHF

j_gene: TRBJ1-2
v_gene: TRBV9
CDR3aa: CASSPMQPGGYGYTF

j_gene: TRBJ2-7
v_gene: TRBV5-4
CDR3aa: CASSLAKGGAGAYEQYF

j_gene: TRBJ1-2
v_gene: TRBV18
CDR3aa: CASSPPSGSYGYTF

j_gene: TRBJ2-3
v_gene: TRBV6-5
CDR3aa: CASSYTQGTDTQYF

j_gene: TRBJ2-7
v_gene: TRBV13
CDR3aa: CASSLESPGLAGGLDYEQYF

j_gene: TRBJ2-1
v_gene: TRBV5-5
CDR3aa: CASSLGRTGNEQFF

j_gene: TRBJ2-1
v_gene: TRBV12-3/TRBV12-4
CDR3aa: CASSLFDEQFF

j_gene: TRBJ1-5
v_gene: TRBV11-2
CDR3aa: CASSLDSGTSHQPQHF

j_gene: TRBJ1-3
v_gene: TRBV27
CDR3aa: CASSFTSGNTIYF

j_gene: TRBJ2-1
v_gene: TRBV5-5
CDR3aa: CASSFWGSYNEQFF

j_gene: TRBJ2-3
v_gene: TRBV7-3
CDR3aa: CASSSLAGGGTDTQYF

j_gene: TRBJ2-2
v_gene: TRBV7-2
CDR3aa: CASSLLAGANTGELFF

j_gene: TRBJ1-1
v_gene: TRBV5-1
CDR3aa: CASSPPGGIGTEAFF

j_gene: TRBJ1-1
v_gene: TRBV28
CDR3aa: CASRATGISTEAFF

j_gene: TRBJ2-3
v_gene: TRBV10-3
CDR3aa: CATVAGGGTDTQYF